This T cell receptor beta chain was profiled in a study of T cells in women clearing cervical HPV infection. About this clone: The CDR3 is cut off 3 residues early in the read; its end comes from the germline J gene.

The CDR3 runs to 13 residues. Germline CDR1 is SGHDT and CDR2 is YYEEEE. Generated by immunoSEQ multiplex PCR, the TCRdb table keeps only in-frame clones and is missing some. The table gives roughly 22,000 clones; the top ten clones make up roughly 3.3% of it. This chain uses TRBV5-6 with TRBJ1-2; maybe TRBD1 (5 bases). The specimen sequenced was blood buffy coat. The sequence derives from a woman aged 18 to 69 with a cervical HPV16 infection that either progressed to CIN3+ or cleared (not recorded which). The chain's CDR3 is CASNTQRWGGYTF. The sequenced CDR3 bases are TGTGCCAGCAACACCCAACGATGGGGCGGC.